This T cell receptor (beta chain) was sequenced during a study of T cells after somatic rescue of genetic block. Profiling relied on immunoSEQ multiplex PCR, and the TCRdb table lists in-frame clones only, not all of them. The sample lists approximately 100,000 clones; more than 80% were seen once. The CDR3 consists of 15 residues. V dropped 5 bases and J dropped 6; count of bases not matched to a gene: 11. CDR1 and CDR2 from the germline V gene are MDHEN and SYDVKM. The sequenced material came from peripheral blood mononuclear cells (PBMCs). J is TRBJ2-7 and V is TRBV28, with 9 bases identical to TRBD2. The clonotype originates from a woman aged 18-35 years. In nucleotides, the CDR3 is TGTGCCAGCAGTCCCCCGGGCGGGAGGGCCGGCGAGCAGTACTTC. It codes for CASSPPGGRAGEQYF.